This TCR beta chain was found in a study of T cell responses to AZD1222 COVID-19 vaccine (dated by TCRdb to the early 2020s). Study-wide context: AZD1222 recipients whose second dose came at about 4 weeks and those whose second dose came at about 12 weeks were combined into one group, since spike-specific TCR depth and breadth did not differ between the two schedules. Trial participants were enrolled by age into 18-55, 56-69 and 70-plus year subgroups, with roughly 160, 29 and 62 TCR-sequenced participants respectively. A total of about 240 trial participants underwent TCR sequencing, of whom 207 received two doses of AZD1222 and 26 received two doses of the MenACWY control vaccine. General study outcomes and caveats: Participants were mostly white British, with more females than males. The authors suggested clonal diversity may have been underestimated. Vaccine-associated CD4 TCRs spanned the whole spike protein, with dominant responses in regions 160-218 and 743-854. Spike-specific TCR breadth and depth rose significantly after two AZD1222 doses compared with day 0 and with MenACWY recipients. Epitopes outside the regions mutated in the B.1.351 and B.1.1.7 variants were reportedly recognized by nearly half of the unique spike-specific TCRs. The 56-69-year group was small, and its depth increase did not reach significance, likely because of low power. Because no day 14 peak-response samples were available, repertoires were characterized only after the peak T cell response. Conclusions about previously exposed vaccinees are limited because only six or seven AZD1222 recipients were SARS-CoV-2 seropositive at baseline.

The CDR3 regions of human TCRbeta chains were subjected to immunosequencing. The paper's processing steps were these. Repertoire TCRs were matched against a reference library of SARS-CoV-2-specific TCRs generated with the MIRA antigen-specificity platform. Breadth meant the fraction of unique TCRs that were SARS-CoV-2-associated, whereas depth meant the fraction of total T cells that were SARS-CoV-2-associated. Each spike-specific TCR was assigned to its reactive spike region and to a CD4 or CD8 class using the MIRA data. Log10-transformed breadth and depth values were compared by one-way ANOVA with Sidak's multiple comparisons tests. TCRdb stores this immuneACCESS table with in-frame sequences only. Part of the clones is absent; in the studies checked, under half of the shortfall reflects unresolved V genes, and no reason is known for the rest. The DNA gave D and trimming, while V, J and clone size come from that table. The sample contains about 120,000 clones, about 80% of them found a single time. The ten largest clones capture 9.4% of the sample.

The CDR3 numbers 14 residues from cysteine through phenylalanine. The CDR3 DNA has 42 bases and is translated from base 1. The germline V gene supplies CDR1 MNHEY and CDR2 SVGAGI. Trimming at the junction amounts to 7 bases on V and 2 bases on J, and the germline ends lie 9 bases apart. This specimen's time point label, per the study, means: baseline before first vaccination. The vaccinee samples were drawn from two UK trials, COV001 and COV002, one of which was a single-blind randomized controlled phase 2/3 trial testing AZD1222 (ChAdOx1 nCoV-19) in healthy adults. For TCRbeta chain sequencing, PBMC samples were collected from trial participants at day 0 and at day 28 after the second dose. On this clone: Its antigen has not been determined. Base qualities are not provided; no much larger clone lies one nucleotide away.

The input for sequencing was peripheral blood, taken on day 0 of AZD1222 vaccination. Rearrangement joined TRBV6-5 to TRBJ2-6, with no confident D gene call. This receptor was identified in an adult in good health. CDR3 loop: CASKDSPGANVLTF. The nucleotide sequence is given as TGTGCCAGCAAAGATTCCCCTGGGGCCAACGTCCTGACTTTC.